Sequencing of this T cell receptor (beta chain) was carried out in a study of beta chain features in type 1 diabetes. All of the isolated RNA was reverse transcribed, so expressed TCRB transcripts were sequenced. Using immunoSEQ multiplex PCR, the repertoire was profiled, and TCRdb retains in-frame clones only, with some absent. The sample carries over 100,000 clones, around 40% recorded once. A sort by CD45RO/CCR7/CD25/CD127/CD95/CD27 yielded CD4+ naive, central memory, regulatory and stem cell-like memory cells. Purity exceeding 95% was reached by all sorted populations. Worth noting for this clone: Antigen specificity is unknown.

Points from the study as a whole: A definitive answer on HLA type influencing TCRB rearrangement was not reached here. Among type 1 diabetes patients, VDJ junctions had fewer insertions and more deletions.

Trimming removed 5 bases from V and 3 bases from J; junction bases left unmatched: 5. There are 15 residues in the CDR3. CDR1 and CDR2 from the germline V gene are SEHNR and FQNEAQ (reference sequence). V is TRBV7-9 and J is TRBJ1-5; 9 bases line up with TRBD1. Specimen: stem cell memory CD4+ T cells from blood. The sequence derives from a woman under 30 in good health. The CDR3 is CASSRTGVDNQPQHF. CDR3 bases: TGTGCCAGCAGCCGGACAGGGGTGGACAATCAGCCCCAGCATTTT. The variable domain in full, with the rest retrieved from reference TRBV7-9 and TRBJ1-5, is DTGVSQNPRHKITKRGQNVTFRCDPISEHNRLYWYRQTLGQGPEFLTYFQNEAQLEKSRLLSDRFSAERPKGSFSTLEIQRTEQGDSAMYLCASSRTGVDNQPQHFGDGTRLSIL.